This T cell receptor (beta chain) was sequenced during a study of T cell repertoires in cytomegalovirus infection. About the research overall: Based on public TCR beta signatures, there were indications of CMV infection and of a matching HLA type. Findings of the study overall: People with CMV and the relevant HLA were identified by cumulative public TCR beta family frequency. Dominating the ex vivo response were TCR beta clonotypes that were CMV-specific and HLA-C-restricted.

A remark on this clonotype: The antigen is unknown.

TCRdb called the reads again in MiXCR, with one record for every CDR3 protein. In the table there are approximately 350,000 distinct CDR3 sequences, about 35% of which are singletons. The V gene lost 2 bases and the J gene lost 4 bases, with 12 bases spanning the gap. This CDR3 region has 14 residues. Germline V gene data show CDR1 as SGHVS and CDR2 as FQNEAQ. The sequence came from a human donor in good health (CMV status not recorded). Some clones in this sample may be carry-over from other donors' samples. This sample comprised cultured PBMCs, obtained from culture after CMV antigen stimulation. This chain joins TRBV7-8 and TRBJ2-7; D is perhaps TRBD1 (5 bases). The CDR3 is CASSLLGREYEQYV. In nucleotides, the CDR3 is TGTGCCAGCAGCTTACTGGGCAGGGAATACGAGCAGTACGTC.